These T cell receptor beta chains were read from a single sample in a study of PD-L1 blockade in urothelial cancer. Some clones are missing from TCRdb's copy, which holds only in-frame ones; the method was immunoSEQ multiplex PCR. The sample lists about 22,000 clones, around nine tenths occurring once. Sample: PBMCs, taken around atezolizumab (anti-PD-L1) treatment. All receptors come from a woman aged 55-75 years with urothelial cancer. CDR3s include the opening cysteine and the closing phenylalanine or tryptophan. The D gene is left open where the match is weak. Size is stated for part of the rows, as once, few or many counts, or as a class when the clone is expanded.

J	V	size	D	CDR3	DNA
TRBJ1-1	TRBV2	-	TRBD1	CASMGNRGGTEAFF	TGTGCCAGCATGGGGAACAGGGGAGGCACTGAAGCTTTCTTT
TRBJ2-3	TRBV7-6	-	TRBD2	CASSFAGETTDTQYF	TGTGCCAGCAGCTTTGCGGGGGAAACCACAGATACGCAGTATTTT
TRBJ2-2	TRBV10-3	-	TRBD1	CAISEATGGTGELFF	TGTGCCATCAGTGAGGCGACAGGGGGAACCGGGGAGCTGTTTTTT
TRBJ2-6	TRBV19	-	-	CASSTPGGLGSGANVLTF	TGTGCCAGTAGTACTCCGGGGGGCCTAGGATCTGGGGCCAACGTCCTGACTTTC
TRBJ2-1	TRBV5-1	once	TRBD2	CASSPGLAGGLTYNEQFF	TGCGCCAGCAGCCCGGGACTAGCGGGGGGACTTACCTACAATGAGCAGTTCTTC
TRBJ2-5	TRBV15	once	-	CATSTRQTKRDQYF	TGTGCCACCAGCACGCGACAGACCAAGAGAGACCAGTACTTC
TRBJ2-7	TRBV10-3	-	TRBD2	CAIKVTSNSYEQYF	TGTGCCATCAAGGTGACTAGCAACTCCTACGAGCAGTACTTC
TRBJ1-3	TRBV7-2	-	-	CASSRTGIGSGNTIYF	TGTGCCAGCAGTCGTACAGGGATCGGCTCTGGAAACACCATATATTTT
TRBJ2-7	TRBV5-1	-	TRBD1	CASSFGQDYEQYF	TGCGCCAGCAGCTTCGGACAGGACTACGAGCAGTACTTC
TRBJ2-7	TRBV10-3	-	TRBD1	CATYKGGRGEQYF	TGTGCCACCTATAAAGGAGGCAGGGGGGAGCAGTACTTC
TRBJ2-7	TRBV6-1	-	-	CASSEGHRSTYEQYF	TGTGCCAGCAGTGAAGGACACCGCTCTACCTACGAGCAGTACTTC
TRBJ2-7	TRBV27	-	TRBD1	CASSSGTGVRYEQYF	TGTGCCAGCAGCTCCGGGACAGGGGTGAGGTACGAGCAGTACTTC
TRBJ1-1	TRBV6-5	few	TRBD1	CASSYLQTGGSTEAFF	TGTGCCAGCAGTTACCTACAGACAGGGGGATCCACTGAAGCTTTCTTT
TRBJ2-3	TRBV10-3	-	-	CAITKGGTDTQYF	TGTGCCATCACCAAGGGGGGCACAGATACGCAGTATTTT
TRBJ2-1	TRBV2	-	-	CARQGLYNEQFF	TGTGCCAGACAGGGTCTTTACAATGAGCAGTTCTTC
TRBJ2-2	TRBV6-4	-	TRBD2	CASSALAGVTGELFF	TGTGCCAGCAGTGCGTTAGCGGGAGTCACCGGGGAGCTGTTTTTT
TRBJ2-5	TRBV9	-	-	CASSPKLGRGGQETQYF	TGTGCCAGCAGCCCAAAGCTAGGGCGGGGAGGACAAGAGACCCAGTACTTC
TRBJ2-7	TRBV6-5	-	TRBD2	CASREGLAALYF	TGTGCCAGCAGAGAGGGACTAGCGGCGCTTTACTTC
TRBJ2-3	TRBV11-2	-	TRBD2	CASSPGGGPDTQYF	TGTGCCAGCAGCCCCGGGGGGGGCCCAGATACGCAGTATTTT
TRBJ2-7	TRBV6-5	once	-	CASRRTVSAYEQYF	TGTGCCAGCAGGAGGACAGTCTCTGCCTACGAGCAGTACTTC
TRBJ1-4	TRBV2	-	-	CASSEGAGWLKLFF	TGTGCCAGCAGTGAAGGGGCAGGGTGGCTAAAACTGTTTTTT
TRBJ2-1	TRBV10-3	-	TRBD1	CAISEKGQGAGNEQFF	TGTGCCATCAGTGAGAAAGGACAGGGGGCCGGCAATGAGCAGTTCTTC
TRBJ2-1	TRBV5-1	-	TRBD2	CASSFKASGTYNEQFF	TGCGCCAGCAGCTTTAAGGCTAGCGGGACCTACAATGAGCAGTTCTTC
TRBJ1-1	TRBV11-1	-	-	CASTKGAVNTEAFF	TGTGCCAGCACGAAAGGGGCAGTGAACACTGAAGCTTTCTTT
TRBJ2-2	TRBV11-2	-	-	CASSSTNTGELFF	TGTGCCAGCAGCTCAACGAACACCGGGGAGCTGTTTTTT
TRBJ2-3	TRBV18	once	TRBD2	CASSPGSGEDTQYF	TGTGCCAGCTCACCAGGTAGCGGGGAAGATACGCAGTATTTT
TRBJ2-3	TRBV7-2	-	TRBD2	CASSPVGGVIPTDTQYF	TGTGCCAGCAGCCCGGTCGGGGGGGTAATTCCCACAGATACGCAGTATTTT